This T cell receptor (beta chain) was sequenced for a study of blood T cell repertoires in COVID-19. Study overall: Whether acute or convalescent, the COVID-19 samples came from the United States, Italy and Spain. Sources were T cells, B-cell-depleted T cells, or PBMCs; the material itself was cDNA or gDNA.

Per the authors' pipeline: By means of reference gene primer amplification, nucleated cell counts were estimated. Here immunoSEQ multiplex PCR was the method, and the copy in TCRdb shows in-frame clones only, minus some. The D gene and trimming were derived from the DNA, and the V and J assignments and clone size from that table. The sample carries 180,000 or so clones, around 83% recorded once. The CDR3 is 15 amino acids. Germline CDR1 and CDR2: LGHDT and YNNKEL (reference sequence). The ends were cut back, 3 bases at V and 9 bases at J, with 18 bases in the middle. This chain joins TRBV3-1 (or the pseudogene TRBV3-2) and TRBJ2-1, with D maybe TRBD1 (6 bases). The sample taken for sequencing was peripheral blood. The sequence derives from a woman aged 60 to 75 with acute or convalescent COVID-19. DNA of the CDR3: TGTGCCAGCAGCCATGGTGGGACAAGGCTAAGTGAGCAGTTCTTC. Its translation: CASSHGGTRLSEQFF.